Shown below are 13 T cell receptor beta chains from a single sample sequenced in a study of CD8+ T cells in alopecia areata. Extracted from the samples, RNA was reverse transcribed into cDNA to serve as the sequencing template. The protocol was immunoSEQ multiplex PCR, while the TCRdb copy is restricted to in-frame clones and leaves out a portion. This sample has around 140,000 clones, with about 51% found just once. This material consisted of CD4+ T cells sorted from blood, taken at week 0. These receptors were collected from a human donor with alopecia areata.

This clone was seen a few times. The rearrangement links TRBV6-5 to TRBJ1-1; no reliable D call. V lost 7 bases to trimming and J lost 1 base, with 10 bases between them. Per the germline V gene, CDR1 is MNHEY and CDR2 is SVGAGI. CDR3 length: 13 amino acids. The CDR3 here is CASTRRPNTEAFF. The CDR3 bases are TGTGCCAGCACAAGACGGCCGAACACTGAAGCTTTCTTT.

This clone was picked up one time. The chain is built from TRBV20-1 and TRBJ1-4, with D hard to call. From germline, CDR1 is DFQATT and CDR2 SNEGSKA (reference sequence). V was clipped by 5 bases and J by 4 bases, with 5 bases between them. The CDR3 totals 11 residues. The CDR3 bases are TGCAGTGCTCCTAATAATGAAAAACTGTTTTTT. The encoded protein is CSAPNNEKLFF.

This chain connects TRBV5-5 to TRBJ2-4, with a tentative D call TRBD1 (5 bases). CDR3 length: 15 amino acids. V lost 4 bases and J 6 bases, leaving 17 bases between the germline ends. In germline, CDR1 is SGHKS, CDR2 YYEKEE (reference sequence). CDR3 in amino acids: CASSLPTAQTNIQYF. CDR3 bases: TGTGCCAGCAGCCTACCGACAGCCCAAACAAACATTCAGTACTTC.

This chain uses TRBV7-9 with TRBJ2-7, with D unresolved. The germline V and J ends were trimmed by 5 bases and 6 bases, with 11 bases remaining between them. This CDR3 contains 12 residues. Germline V gene lookup returns CDR1 SEHNR and CDR2 FQNEAQ (reference sequence). CDR3 bases: TGTGCCAGCAGCACAAGCGCCGGCGAGCAGTACTTC. It encodes CASSTSAGEQYF.

This clone has just a few counts. The chain has TRBV29-1 and TRBJ2-3; tentatively, D is TRBD2 (6 bases). The germline CDR1 and CDR2 sequences are SQVTM and ANQGSEA. Trimming stripped 8 bases from V and 9 bases from J, with 12 bases between. This CDR3 is built from 10 residues. The CDR3 DNA follows: TGCAGCTCCAGGAGCGGGACGCAGTATTTT. Translated, it gives CSSRSGTQYF.

The chain joins TRBV4-2 to TRBJ2-2; TRBD2 agrees at 12 bases. Trimming at V came to 5 bases and at J to 5 bases, leaving 6 bases not matched to a gene. The germline gives CDR1 LGHNA, CDR2 YNFKEQ. The CDR3 is 16 residues long. The DNA of the CDR3 is TGTGCCAGCAGCGGCCGTGGACTAGCGGGGACCGGGGAGCTGTTTTTT. Protein: CASSGRGLAGTGELFF.

This clone was recorded at least ten times. The chain joins TRBV2 to TRBJ2-1, with TRBD2 matching 7 bases. Per the germline V gene, CDR1 is SNHLY and CDR2 is FYNNEI. V gave up 2 bases and J gave up 8 bases; unmatched junction bases: 6. The CDR3 loop spans 14 amino acids. Here the CDR3 reads CASSESLGLYEQFF. In nucleotides, the CDR3 is TGTGCCAGCAGTGAATCCCTGGGACTATATGAGCAGTTCTTC.

In its sample, this clone was seen a few times. The rearrangement joins TRBV30 to TRBJ2-1; D remains ambiguous. In germline, CDR1 is GTSNPN, CDR2 SVGIG (reference sequence). The CDR3 has 11 residues. V was pared by 4 bases and J by 4 bases, with 5 bases between. CDR3 sequence (DNA): TGTGCCTGGACAGAGTACAATGAGCAGTTCTTC. Its protein product is CAWTEYNEQFF.

This clone was detected a few times. The chain carries TRBV29-1 and TRBJ2-1; 9 bases are a match to TRBD1. CDR1 SQVTM and CDR2 ANQGSEA come from the germline V gene. Trimming took 6 bases from V and 6 from J; bases not matched to a gene: 18. The CDR3 is made up of 17 amino acids. The CDR3 here is CSVPRKWTGVSSNEQFF. The CDR3 nucleotides read TGCAGCGTCCCAAGAAAATGGACAGGGGTGTCGTCCAATGAGCAGTTCTTC.

Concerning this clone itself: This same CDR3 is encoded by further DNA sequences in the sample. The chain recombines TRBV29-1 with TRBJ2-1; TRBD1 matches 7 bases. The germline gives CDR1 SQVTM, CDR2 ANQGSEA. The ends lost 6 bases at V and 4 bases at J; junction bases unmatched: 6. The CDR3 consists of 13 residues. CDR3 protein: CSVDPDRYNEQFF. For the CDR3, the DNA is TGCAGCGTGGACCCGGACAGGTACAATGAGCAGTTCTTC.

J is TRBJ2-7 and V is TRBV25-1; TRBD2 aligns across 10 bases. Germline CDR1 reads MGHDK; CDR2 reads SYGVNS. The V segment lost 5 bases and the J segment 2 bases; nucleotides outside the gene matches: 3. The CDR3 has 14 amino acids. The CDR3 nucleotides read TGTGCCAGCAGTTTAACTAGCGGGACCTACGAGCAGTACTTC. Residues: CASSLTSGTYEQYF.

This clone showed up just once. The chain is built from TRBV29-1 and TRBJ2-3; no definite D call. V lost 3 bases and J lost 6, with 7 bases in between. The CDR3 extends over 11 amino acids. Per the germline V gene, CDR1 is SQVTM and CDR2 is ANQGSEA. Here the CDR3 DNA reads TGCAGCGTTGAGTTCATTGATACGCAGTATTTT. Amino acids: CSVEFIDTQYF.

The genes are TRBV2 and TRBJ2-6, with D tentatively TRBD1 (6 bases). The CDR3 sequence is 16 residues long. Trimming removed 3 bases at V and 3 bases at J, with 12 bases between. CDR1 and CDR2 (germline): SNHLY, FYNNEI. The CDR3: CASSDRQGIGANVLTF. The CDR3 DNA reads TGTGCCAGCAGTGACCGGCAGGGGATTGGGGCCAACGTCCTGACTTTC. The full variable domain, with the rest looked up from reference TRBV2 and TRBJ2-6, is EPEVTQTPSHQVTQMGQEVILRCVPISNHLYFYWYRQILGQKVEFLVSFYNNEISEKSEIFDDQFSVERPDGSNFTLKIRSTKLEDSAMYFCASSDRQGIGANVLTFGAGSRLTVL.